One sample yielded the 15 T cell receptor beta chains listed below, sequenced in a study of T cells in Graves' hyperthyroidism and ophthalmopathy. RNA transcripts served as the template for amplifying TCR beta CDR3 regions. The HTBI set primed first-round TCR CDR3 RT-PCR. Each CDR3 protein gets one entry after TCRdb re-called the multiplex PCR reads with MiXCR. The sample consists of roughly 380,000 distinct CDR3 sequences, roughly 14% of them appearing once. Sequencing used blood. Every receptor here comes from a woman aged 55-69 years with Graves' hyperthyroidism.

This clonotype was recorded many times. The DNA of the CDR3 is TGTGCCAGTAGTATGGGGGGGACTAGCGGCAATGAGCAGTTCTTC. As protein: CASSMGGTSGNEQFF. The rearrangement uses TRBV19 and TRBJ2-1; 11 bases line up with TRBD2. This CDR3 has 15 residues. Per the germline V gene, CDR1 is LNHDA and CDR2 is SQIVND (reference sequence). Trimming at V came to 3 bases and at J to 6 bases, leaving 4 bases not matched to a gene.

This clonotype has just a few counts. The gene calls are TRBV18 and TRBJ2-5; 11 bases map to TRBD2. The junction had 9 bases not matched to a gene; V was cut back by 2 bases and J by 4 bases. The CDR3 extends over 17 amino acids. Germline CDR1 reads KGHSH; CDR2 reads LQKENI. The DNA of the CDR3 is TGTGCCAGCTCACCAGTGGCTCAAGGACTAGCGGGAGAGACCCAGTACTTC. Its translation is CASSPVAQGLAGETQYF.

This clonotype was picked up many times. The rearrangement uses TRBV7-8 and TRBJ1-5; D perhaps matches TRBD1 (6 bases). Germline lookup yields CDR1 SGHVS and CDR2 FQNEAQ. The CDR3 runs 14 residues. Trimming cost V 4 bases and J 4 bases, with 11 bases left between them. CDR3 in DNA: TGTGCCAGCAGCTGGGTTCAGGGGAATCAGCCCCAGCATTTT. Translating gives CASSWVQGNQPQHF. Full variable domain (missing parts from reference TRBV7-8 and TRBJ1-5): GAGVSQSPRYKVAKRGQDVALRCDPISGHVSLFWYQQALGQGPEFLTYFQNEAQLDKSGLPSDRFFAERPEGSVSTLKIQRTQQEDSAVYLCASSWVQGNQPQHFGDGTRLSIL.

For this clonotype: A single base separates this from a much larger clone, so it may be a read error. This chain connects TRBV7-3 to TRBJ2-3; D possibly corresponds to TRBD2 (6 bases). This CDR3 has 15 residues. Germline V gene sequence: CDR1 SGHTA, CDR2 FQGTGA. The CDR3 DNA is TGTGCCAGCAGGTTCCGGGACTCACACACAGATACGCGGTATTTT. Protein sequence: CASRFRDSHTDTRYF.

This clonotype was counted many times. CDR3 sequence: CASSEHSSYNEQFF. The CDR3 DNA sequence: TGTGCCAGCAGTGAGCACTCCTCCTACAATGAGCAGTTCTTC. The chain is built from TRBV2 and TRBJ2-1; no reliable D call. Germline V gives CDR1 SNHLY, CDR2 FYNNEI. CDR3 length equals 14 residues. The germline V and J ends were trimmed by 3 bases and 0 bases, with 6 bases remaining between them.

This chain uses TRBV4-1 with TRBJ2-1; D gene unclear. Trimming took off 1 base at V and 10 bases at J, with 5 bases between the two ends. The CDR3 is made up of 11 amino acids. CDR1 is MGHRA and CDR2 is YSYEKL in the germline V gene. CDR3 amino acids: CASSQVREQFF. CDR3 sequence (DNA): TGCGCCAGCAGCCAAGTGCGGGAGCAGTTCTTC.

This clonotype was detected many times. This rearrangement joins TRBV25-1 to TRBJ2-3, with unresolved D. CDR1 is MGHDK and CDR2 is SYGVNS in the germline V gene. CDR3 length equals 14 residues. The ends were cut back, 6 bases at V and 2 bases at J, with 12 bases in the middle. The CDR3 here is CASSPADFTDTQYF. Here the CDR3 DNA reads TGTGCCAGCAGCCCAGCAGATTTCACAGATACGCAGTATTTT.

This clonotype was recorded only once. J is TRBJ2-1 and V is TRBV7-3, with 11 bases identical to TRBD2. Trimming removed 5 bases from V and 7 bases from J; junction bases left unmatched: 10. Germline loops: CDR1 SGHTA, CDR2 FQGTGA. The CDR3 is 16 residues long. CDR3 region: CASSTLAGGGVNEQFF. CDR3 in DNA: TGTGCCAGCAGCACTTTAGCGGGAGGGGGTGTGAATGAGCAGTTCTTC. The variable domain in full, completed from reference TRBV7-3 and TRBJ2-1, reads GAGVSQTPSNKVTEKGKYVELRCDPISGHTALYWYRQSLGQGPEFLIYFQGTGAADDSGLPNDRFFAVRPEGSVSTLKIQRTERGDSAVYLCASSTLAGGGVNEQFFGPGTRLTVL.

The rearrangement uses TRBV11-2 and TRBJ2-1, with D possibly being TRBD2 (5 bases). V dropped 1 base and J dropped 7 bases, with 14 bases sitting between them. Germline values: CDR1 SGHAT, CDR2 FQNNGV. CDR3 size: 15 residues. CDR3 sequence (DNA): TGTGCCAGCAGCTTAGCCGCTAGGCGCGGGAATGAGCAGTTCTTC. This sequence encodes CASSLAARRGNEQFF.

Points on this clonotype: Mismatch with germline at one junction end may stem from a read error. The CDR3 protein is CASRGTGKDYGYAF. CDR3 coding DNA: TGTGCCAGCAGGGGGACAGGGAAAGACTATGGCTACGCCTTC. The genes are TRBV28 and TRBJ1-2; TRBD1 agrees at 9 bases. The CDR3 is 14 residues long. Germline V gene data show CDR1 as MDHEN and CDR2 as SYDVKM.

This clonotype showed up many times. V is TRBV20-1 and J is TRBJ1-2; D might be TRBD1 (5 bases). CDR1 DFQATT and CDR2 SNEGSKA come from the germline V gene (reference sequence). CDR3 size: 13 residues. The V and J ends lost 5 bases and 8 bases respectively, with 18 bases between them. The CDR3: CSASQLGVGGYTF. The CDR3 region has the DNA TGCAGTGCTTCCCAGTTAGGGGTCGGAGGCTACACCTTC.

In this sample, this clonotype turned up many times. V is TRBV12-3 or TRBV12-4 and J is TRBJ2-1, with 8 bases lining up with TRBD2. The CDR3 has 15 residues. J lost 0 bases, V lost 6 bases, and 4 bases had no gene match. The CDR3 sequence is CASRLSGSSYNEQFF. CDR3 in DNA: TGTGCCAGCAGGTTGAGCGGGAGCTCCTACAATGAGCAGTTCTTC.

Only a few counts were recorded for this clonotype. The chain uses TRBV7-9 and TRBJ2-3; no reliable D call. The CDR3 is 10 residues long. From germline, CDR1 is SEHNR and CDR2 FQNEAQ (reference sequence). Trimming took 5 bases from V and 3 from J, leaving 0 bases between them. The CDR3 here is CASSTDTQYF. CDR3 coding DNA: TGTGCCAGCAGCACAGATACGCAGTATTTT.

The chain is built from TRBV20-1 and TRBJ1-1; 8 nucleotides agree with TRBD1. This CDR3 contains 13 residues. J lost 4 bases, V lost 0 bases, and 1 base had no gene match. Germline V CDR1 and CDR2: DFQATT, SNEGSKA (reference sequence). The CDR3 nucleotides are TGCAGTGCTAGAGATACAGGGGGCACTGAAGCTTTCTTT. It translates to CSARDTGGTEAFF.

Many counts were recorded for this clonotype. The rearrangement uses TRBV5-1 and TRBJ1-2, with TRBD1 matching over 8 bases. The germline gives CDR1 SGHRS, CDR2 YFSETQ. After removal of 0 bases from V and 3 bases from J, the junction contained 1 base not matched to a gene. The CDR3 is 14 amino acids. The CDR3 loop reads CASSLETGDYGYTF. The CDR3 DNA reads as TGCGCCAGCAGCTTGGAGACAGGGGACTATGGCTACACCTTC.